One and the same sample provided the 20 T cell receptor beta chains below, sequenced in a study of blood T cell repertoires in COVID-19. Profiling relied on immunoSEQ multiplex PCR, and the TCRdb table lists in-frame clones only, not all of them. This sample has a few hundred thousand clones, with 88% found just once. Material for sequencing was peripheral blood. All receptors derive from a woman aged 45 to 65 with COVID-19, enrolled during active disease.

On this clone itself: Compared with germline, one end of the junction differs, possibly owing to a read error. The rearrangement uses TRBV12-5 and TRBJ2-1; D may be TRBD2 (6 bases). This CDR3 comprises 13 residues. Germline assignment: CDR1 LGHNT and CDR2 FRNRAP. The CDR3 spells CASGLAPGVEKFF. The CDR3 DNA reads as TGTGCTAGTGGTTTGGCCCCGGGGGTTGAGAAGTTCTTC. Full variable domain (rest looked up from reference TRBV12-5 and TRBJ2-1): DARVTQTPRHKVTEMGQEVTMRCQPILGHNTVFWYRQTMMQGLELLAYFRNRAPLDDSGMPKDRFSAEMPDATLATLKIQPSEPRDSAVYFCASGLAPGVEKFFGPGTRLTVL.

The chain links TRBV13 to TRBJ1-2, with TRBD1 identical over 7 bases. There are 16 residues in the CDR3. The germline gives CDR1 PRHDT, CDR2 FYEKMQ (reference sequence). V dropped 0 bases and J dropped 2; count of bases not matched to a gene: 6. The CDR3 DNA reads TGTGCCAGCAGCTTAGGTCAACAGGGGAAGAACTATGGCTACACCTTC. It is translated as CASSLGQQGKNYGYTF. The full variable domain, with the rest looked up from reference TRBV13 and TRBJ1-2, is AAGVIQSPRHLIKEKRETATLKCYPIPRHDTVYWYQQGPGQDPQFLISFYEKMQSDKGSIPDRFSAQQFSDYHSELNMSSLELGDSALYFCASSLGQQGKNYGYTFGSGTRLTVV.

The chain links TRBV9 to TRBJ1-1, with D possibly matching TRBD1 (6 bases). The CDR3 sequence is 17 residues long. V shed 4 bases and J shed 7 bases, with 26 bases lying between them. CDR1 and CDR2 from the germline V gene are SGDLS and YYNGEE. CDR3 amino acids: CASSHDPPAGESGEAFF. CDR3 sequence (DNA): TGTGCCAGCAGCCACGACCCCCCGGCAGGGGAGTCAGGTGAAGCTTTCTTT.

The chain recombines TRBV30 with TRBJ1-5, with D hard to call. This CDR3 is 13 amino acids long. V was trimmed by 2 bases and J by 6 bases, leaving 11 bases between them. Germline loops: CDR1 GTSNPN, CDR2 SVGIG (reference sequence). CDR3 DNA: TGTGCCTGGAGTTTGAGCGTGGGTCAGCCCCAGCATTTT. Translated: CAWSLSVGQPQHF.

The V call is TRBV19, the J call TRBJ1-5, with TRBD1 identical over 10 bases. V was pared by 11 bases and J by 6 bases, with 13 bases of the junction left unmatched. Germline assignment: CDR1 LNHDA and CDR2 SQIVND (reference sequence). CDR3 size: 15 residues. The CDR3 spells CASGSRTGGSQPQHF. CDR3 coding DNA: TGTGCCTCAGGGTCCAGGACAGGGGGTTCTCAGCCCCAGCATTTT.

This rearrangement joins TRBV4-1 to TRBJ2-2, with 9 positions matching TRBD2. The ends lost 0 bases at V and 10 bases at J; junction bases unmatched: 9. The germline gives CDR1 MGHRA, CDR2 YSYEKL. The CDR3 loop spans 16 amino acids. CDR3 protein: CASSQEKRGAKVELFF. The CDR3 region has the DNA TGCGCCAGCAGCCAAGAAAAGCGGGGGGCCAAGGTGGAGCTGTTTTTT.

This rearrangement joins TRBV7-2 to TRBJ2-3; 9 nucleotides match TRBD2. This CDR3 is 16 amino acids long. The germline gives CDR1 SGHTA, CDR2 FQGNSA. The trim removed 6 bases at V and 6 bases at J, leaving 13 bases unmatched. CDR3 sequence: CASRMAGGLSQDTQYF. The CDR3 nucleotides are TGTGCCAGCAGAATGGCGGGGGGGCTGTCACAGGATACGCAGTATTTT.

The sample holds a few counts of this clone. J is TRBJ1-3 and V is TRBV23-1, with D perhaps TRBD1 (6 bases). TRBV23-1 is noted as an ORF with a role that remains uncertain. This CDR3 comprises 14 residues. Trimming took 0 bases from V and 4 from J, leaving 7 bases between them. The CDR3 DNA is TGCGCCAGCAGTCAATCAGGGGGAGGAAACACCATATATTTT. Protein product: CASSQSGGGNTIYF.

Only one count was recorded for this clone. The rearrangement links TRBV27 to TRBJ1-1; TRBD1 matches 9 bases. Germline V gene lookup returns CDR1 MNHEY and CDR2 SMNVEV (reference sequence). This CDR3 contains 14 residues. The J segment lost 11 bases and the V segment lost 6 bases, leaving 13 bases of the junction unmatched. The CDR3 DNA is TGTGCCAGCAGCACCCGGGACAGGGCCTTGACCGCTTTCTTT. Its translation is CASSTRDRALTAFF.

V and J are TRBV4-1 and TRBJ2-2, with a possible D match to TRBD1 (6 bases). The CDR3 is 14 residues long. The germline V and J ends were trimmed by 6 bases and 1 base, with 9 bases remaining between them. Germline V gene sequence: CDR1 MGHRA, CDR2 YSYEKL. The CDR3 here is CASRPTGNTGELFF. The CDR3 DNA follows: TGCGCCAGCAGACCGACAGGGAACACCGGGGAGCTGTTTTTT.

This clone was picked up one time. CDR3 loop: CASSEPGQVNGELFF. CDR3 DNA: TGTGCCAGCAGTGAACCGGGACAGGTTAACGGGGAGCTGTTTTTT. This chain uses TRBV6-1 with TRBJ2-2; 8 bases align to TRBD1. The J segment lost 7 bases and the V segment lost 2 bases, leaving 6 bases of the junction unmatched. Germline-derived CDR1 and CDR2 are MNHNS and SASEGT. This CDR3 has 15 residues.

This clone was detected once. The V gene is TRBV13, the J gene TRBJ2-7; maybe TRBD2 (5 bases). The CDR3 loop spans 15 amino acids. Between the trimmed V and J ends, which lost 1 base and 3 bases, there was a span of 13 bases. In germline, CDR1 is PRHDT, CDR2 FYEKMQ (reference sequence). In DNA form, the CDR3 reads TGTGCCAGCAGCTTAGTGGGGTTCGGGGACTACGAGCAGTACTTC. Translation gives CASSLVGFGDYEQYF. The full variable domain, completed using reference TRBV13 and TRBJ2-7, is AAGVIQSPRHLIKEKRETATLKCYPIPRHDTVYWYQQGPGQDPQFLISFYEKMQSDKGSIPDRFSAQQFSDYHSELNMSSLELGDSALYFCASSLVGFGDYEQYFGPGTRLTVT.

This sequence joins TRBV5-6 and TRBJ2-7; D is perhaps TRBD1 (5 bases). This CDR3 contains 16 residues. Germline V lookup: CDR1 SGHDT, CDR2 YYEEEE. The V end lost 1 base, the J end lost 0 bases, and 14 bases lay between the germline ends. The CDR3 DNA is TGTGCCAGCAGCTTGTCAGGGCCGGTCCTCTCCTACGAGCAGTACTTC. Protein product: CASSLSGPVLSYEQYF. Complete variable domain (other parts from reference TRBV5-6 and TRBJ2-7): DAGVTQSPTHLIKTRGQQVTLRCSPKSGHDTVSWYQQALGQGPQFIFQYYEEEERQRGNFPDRFSGHQFPNYSSELNVNALLLGDSALYLCASSLSGPVLSYEQYFGPGTRLTVT.

Written as DNA, the CDR3 is TGTGCCAGCAGCAGAGGGACTAGCGAGGTAGATACGCAGTATTTT. Encoded protein: CASSRGTSEVDTQYF. V is TRBV9 and J is TRBJ2-3; 10 positions match TRBD2. This CDR3 has 15 residues. The ends lost 4 bases at V and 5 bases at J; junction bases unmatched: 7. CDR1 is SGDLS, CDR2 YYNGEE, per germline.

The chain couples TRBV27 to TRBJ2-2; maybe TRBD1 (5 bases). This CDR3 spans 15 amino acids. Germline values: CDR1 MNHEY, CDR2 SMNVEV (reference sequence). Trimming took off 2 bases at V and 2 bases at J, with 9 bases between the two ends. This chain's CDR3 is CASSLQGLNTGELFF. CDR3 coding DNA: TGTGCCAGCAGTTTACAGGGCTTAAACACCGGGGAGCTGTTTTTT.

This clone showed up just once. This chain joins TRBV4-1 and TRBJ1-6; no definite D call. V was clipped by 4 bases and J by 6 bases, with 10 bases between them. This CDR3 region has 14 residues. Germline CDR1 is MGHRA and CDR2 is YSYEKL. The CDR3 sequence is CASSLGPSNSPLHF. The CDR3 DNA sequence: TGCGCCAGCAGCCTTGGGCCTTCTAATTCACCCCTCCACTTT.

This chain links TRBV5-6 with TRBJ2-2, with a tentative D call TRBD1 (5 bases). This CDR3 region has 14 residues. With 3 bases removed from V and 5 bases from J, the gap between germline ends came to 11 bases. From germline, CDR1 is SGHDT and CDR2 YYEEEE. DNA for the CDR3: TGTGCCAGCAGCTCTAGACGACAGACCGGGGAGCTGTTTTTT. Residues: CASSSRRQTGELFF.

The CDR3 loop reads CASSPRGGGSSYEQYF. The CDR3 DNA follows: TGTGCCAGCAGCCCCCGAGGGGGGGGGAGCTCCTACGAGCAGTACTTC. The chain recombines TRBV9 with TRBJ2-7, with D possibly TRBD2 on 7 matching bases. Germline loops: CDR1 SGDLS, CDR2 YYNGEE. The CDR3 spans 16 residues. The V gene lost 4 bases and the J gene lost 0 bases, with 17 bases spanning the gap.

This clone was counted between two and nine times. The chain links TRBV29-1 to TRBJ1-6, with TRBD1 matching 7 bases. Germline lookup yields CDR1 SQVTM and CDR2 ANQGSEA. V lost 4 bases to trimming and J lost 7 bases; unmatched junction nucleotides: 1. CDR3 size: 12 residues. The CDR3 region is CSVGDRNSPLHF. DNA of the CDR3: TGCAGCGTTGGGGACAGAAATTCACCCCTCCACTTT.

The rearrangement joins TRBV30 to TRBJ1-1; D is possibly TRBD1 (6 bases). The CDR3 has 14 residues. Germline V gene lookup returns CDR1 GTSNPN and CDR2 SVGIG (reference sequence). The V gene lost 1 base and the J gene lost 11 bases, with 20 bases spanning the gap. The CDR3, as DNA: TGTGCCTGGAGTGGAATCGGGGGGCCCCCGAAGGCTTTCTTT. Its translation is CAWSGIGGPPKAFF.